Described below is a single TCR beta chain sequence and its context. Its matching antigen is unknown. Reverse transcription of extracted RNA yielded cDNA, which provided the sequencing template. TCRdb's table, derived via immunoSEQ multiplex PCR, lists solely in-frame clones and lacks some. The sample includes some 200,000 clones, around three fifths of them seen just once. This entry comes from a study of CD8+ T cells in alopecia areata. Germline assignment: CDR1 SGHAT and CDR2 FQNNGV. The ends were cut back, 4 bases at V and 1 base at J, with 15 bases in the middle. The CDR3 is 16 residues long. The study's findings and limits: Normal skin's resident alphabeta T cells are sequenced alongside lesional scalp T cells. Compared with normal scalp, lesional scalp had higher clonality and more expanded CD8+ clones.

The sequenced sample consisted of CD8+ T cells sorted from blood. The chain recombines TRBV11-2 with TRBJ2-3, with D possibly matching TRBD2 (7 bases). This TCR came from a human donor in good health. The CDR3 coding sequence is TGTGCCAGCAGCTCCACTCCCGGGGGGCGCACAGATACGCAGTATTTT. This codes for CASSSTPGGRTDTQYF.